These T cell receptor beta chains were read from a single sample in a study of T-cell reconstitution after alpha-beta-depleted transplantation in children. TCRdb called the PCR reads again in MiXCR, with one record for every CDR3 protein. The sample records hundreds of thousands of distinct CDR3 sequences, around 12% being singletons. The specimen comprised PBMCs, sampled before TCRalphabeta/CD19-depleted stem cell transplant. Every receptor here comes from a girl aged 2 to 10 with congenital amegakaryocytic thrombocytopenia, due to receive a stem cell transplant. CDR3s include the opening cysteine and the closing phenylalanine or tryptophan.

V gene: TRBV12-3/TRBV12-4; J gene: TRBJ2-1; CDR3 protein: CASSLGPGAGYNEQFF
V gene: TRBV10-3; J gene: TRBJ2-7; CDR3 protein: CAISVGTPYEQYF
V gene: TRBV9; J gene: TRBJ2-5; CDR3 protein: CASSVGPGEEETQYF
V gene: TRBV9; J gene: TRBJ1-4; CDR3 protein: CASGREDEKLFF
V gene: TRBV29-1; J gene: TRBJ1-1; CDR3 protein: CSVLAGLNTEAFF
V gene: TRBV6-1; J gene: TRBJ1-2; CDR3 protein: CASSSGMAYGYTF
V gene: TRBV3-1; J gene: TRBJ2-3; CDR3 protein: CASSPRVVAGDTDTQYF
V gene: TRBV20-1; J gene: TRBJ2-3; CDR3 protein: CSARLPGGSGTQYF
V gene: TRBV29-1; J gene: TRBJ2-3; CDR3 protein: CSMSLALDTQYF
V gene: TRBV20-1; J gene: TRBJ2-2; CDR3 protein: CSAVRGYTGELFF
V gene: TRBV6-1; J gene: TRBJ2-5; CDR3 protein: CASTSRIQETQYF
V gene: TRBV20-1; J gene: TRBJ1-1; CDR3 protein: CSASPGNEAFF
V gene: TRBV6-1; J gene: TRBJ1-2; CDR3 protein: CASSPGQGREVNYGDTF
V gene: TRBV18; J gene: TRBJ2-1; CDR3 protein: CASSPGTSGERSYNEQFF
V gene: TRBV5-1; J gene: TRBJ1-5; CDR3 protein: CASSLWGGSGNQPQHF